Presented here are 31 T cell receptor beta chains from one specimen sequenced in a study of T cell responses to AZD1222 COVID-19 vaccine. This table comes from immunoSEQ multiplex PCR, and its TCRdb copy is limited to in-frame clones, with some not included. Seen here are about 100,000 clones, around nine tenths observed once, and the top ten hold over 3%. Sample: peripheral blood, taken on day 0 of AZD1222 vaccination. The receptors were sampled from an adult in good health.

The chain joins TRBV28 to TRBJ1-2, with no clear D. Germline CDR1 reads MDHEN; CDR2 reads SYDVKM. Trimming pared 2 bases from V and 2 bases from J, leaving 3 bases between. The CDR3 has 12 amino acids. The CDR3 region is CASSLSNYGYTF. The CDR3 bases are TGTGCCAGCAGTTTAAGCAACTATGGCTACACCTTC.

The chain joins TRBV7-2 to TRBJ2-3, with a tentative D call TRBD1 (5 bases). Trimming took 5 bases from V and 0 from J, leaving 15 bases between them. This CDR3 comprises 16 residues. The germline CDR1 and CDR2 sequences are SGHTA and FQGNSA. The DNA of the CDR3 is TGTGCCAGCAGCCAATGGACACGGGCTAGCACAGATACGCAGTATTTT. Amino acid sequence: CASSQWTRASTDTQYF.

The rearrangement links TRBV6-2 or TRBV6-3 to TRBJ1-1; tentative D call: TRBD1 (5 bases). Trimming took 0 bases from V and 1 from J, leaving 9 bases between them. Germline loops: CDR1 MNHEY, CDR2 SVGEGT. The CDR3 sequence is 15 residues long. The CDR3 DNA sequence: TGTGCCAGCAGTTACTCATTCCAGGGGAACACTGAAGCTTTCTTT. Encoded protein: CASSYSFQGNTEAFF.

This rearrangement joins TRBV28 to TRBJ1-6, with D unclear. Germline V CDR1 and CDR2: MDHEN, SYDVKM. The CDR3 consists of 15 residues. Trimming stripped 5 bases from V and 10 bases from J, with 18 bases between. The CDR3 protein is CASSLNLGSTSPLHF. For the CDR3, the DNA is TGTGCCAGCAGTCTCAACCTCGGGTCTACCTCACCCCTCCACTTT.

This clone was observed a few times. The J gene is TRBJ1-1, the V gene TRBV18; TRBD1 might be the D (6 bases). Germline V gene sequence: CDR1 KGHSH, CDR2 LQKENI. The germline V and J ends were trimmed by 2 bases and 1 base, with 8 bases remaining between them. The CDR3 consists of 14 residues. The CDR3 region has the DNA TGTGCCAGCTCACCAGGACAGCCGAACACTGAAGCTTTCTTT. This codes for CASSPGQPNTEAFF.

The V gene is TRBV18, the J gene TRBJ1-4; D ambiguous. Germline V gene data show CDR1 as KGHSH and CDR2 as LQKENI. V gave up 2 bases and J gave up 7 bases, with 8 bases separating them. The length of the CDR3 is 13 residues. Here the CDR3 DNA reads TGTGCCAGCTCACCAAGTTTAGGTGAAAAACTGTTTTTT. Its protein is CASSPSLGEKLFF.

The genes are TRBV24-1 and TRBJ2-2, with 7 bases identical to TRBD1. Germline trimming cut 4 bases from V and 2 bases from J; bases unmatched to any gene: 6. This CDR3 has 16 amino acids. In germline, CDR1 is KGHDR, CDR2 SFDVKD. The CDR3 loop reads CATSDSTGDNTGELFF. DNA of the CDR3: TGTGCCACCAGTGACTCAACAGGGGATAACACCGGGGAGCTGTTTTTT.

This clone was observed a handful of times. This chain joins TRBV6-2 or TRBV6-3 and TRBJ2-7; D is ambiguous. CDR1 is MNHEY, CDR2 SVGEGT, per germline. Trimming cost V 0 bases and J 2 bases, with 11 bases left between them. The CDR3 is 15 amino acids. The chain's CDR3 is CASSYSTPPAYEQYF. DNA for the CDR3: TGTGCCAGCAGTTACTCGACTCCGCCTGCCTACGAGCAGTACTTC.

This clone was recorded only once. V gene TRBV18 combines with J gene TRBJ1-3, with D unclear. Per germline, CDR1 KGHSH and CDR2 LQKENI. The CDR3 is 14 amino acids. Trimming removed 6 bases at V and 0 bases at J, with 9 bases between. CDR3 in amino acids: CASSPAGSGNTIYF. The CDR3 nucleotides read TGTGCCAGCTCTCCGGCAGGCTCTGGAAACACCATATATTTT.

The chain has TRBV12-3 or TRBV12-4 and TRBJ1-2, with 10 bases lining up with TRBD1. J gave up 7 bases and V 5 bases, and 4 bases lay outside the gene matches. This CDR3 is 13 amino acids long. CDR3 sequence: CASSRQGASGYTF. The CDR3 coding sequence is TGTGCCAGCAGTCGACAGGGGGCTAGTGGCTACACCTTC.

This clone has only one observation. V gene TRBV7-3 combines with J gene TRBJ2-2; D may correspond to TRBD1 or TRBD2 (7 bases each). The CDR3 consists of 16 residues. Looked up from germline, CDR1 is SGHTA and CDR2 is FQGTGA. Trimming stripped 6 bases from V and 3 bases from J, with 17 bases between. In DNA, the CDR3 is TGTGCCAGCAGACCCCTGGGAGGGGGCGACACCGGGGAGCTGTTTTTT. Amino acid sequence: CASRPLGGGDTGELFF.

The chain has TRBV15 and TRBJ1-1; D is undetermined. V lost 2 bases and J 3 bases, leaving 7 bases between the germline ends. The CDR3 loop spans 13 amino acids. The germline gives CDR1 LNHNV, CDR2 YYDKDF (reference sequence). CDR3 in amino acids: CATSRPEDTEAFF. In DNA, the CDR3 is TGTGCCACCAGCAGACCGGAGGACACTGAAGCTTTCTTT.

This clone is a singleton in its sample. This chain uses TRBV11-2 with TRBJ1-2, with D perhaps TRBD1 (5 bases). The CDR3 sequence is 16 residues long. Deletions cut 1 base from V and 0 bases from J, with 12 bases between. Germline CDR1 is SGHAT and CDR2 is FQNNGV. CDR3 nucleotide sequence: TGTGCCAGCAGCTTAGCAGGGACTGTTACTAACTATGGCTACACCTTC. Encoded protein: CASSLAGTVTNYGYTF. Filled out from reference TRBV11-2 and TRBJ1-2, the complete variable domain reads EAGVAQSPRYKIIEKRQSVAFWCNPISGHATLYWYQQILGQGPKLLIQFQNNGVVDDSQLPKDRFSAERLKGVDSTLKIQPAKLEDSAVYLCASSLAGTVTNYGYTFGSGTRLTVV.

The genes are TRBV5-5 and TRBJ1-5; TRBD1 matches at 7 bases. Trimming at V came to 3 bases and at J to 0 bases, leaving 15 bases not matched to a gene. Germline CDR1 reads SGHKS; CDR2 reads YYEKEE (reference sequence). The CDR3 runs 19 residues. The DNA for the CDR3 is TGTGCCAGCAGCTCTATTATAACGACAGGGACCCTTAGCAATCAGCCCCAGCATTTT. Translating it yields CASSSIITTGTLSNQPQHF.

The J gene is TRBJ1-2, the V gene TRBV30, with D perhaps TRBD1 (5 bases). The CDR3 spans 14 residues. Germline CDR1 is GTSNPN and CDR2 is SVGIG (reference sequence). With 5 bases removed from V and 7 bases from J, the gap between germline ends came to 20 bases. In DNA, the CDR3 is TGTGCCTGGTTCCCAGGTCGGGGGTCGGGTGGCTACACCTTC. It is translated as CAWFPGRGSGGYTF.

This chain links TRBV9 with TRBJ1-2; no firm D call. Trimming pared 2 bases from V and 2 bases from J, leaving 10 bases between. The CDR3 totals 14 residues. Germline CDR1 is SGDLS and CDR2 is YYNGEE. The CDR3 sequence: CASSVRTANYGYTF. Written as DNA, the CDR3 is TGTGCCAGCAGCGTTCGGACGGCCAACTATGGCTACACCTTC. The whole variable domain, filled in from reference TRBV9 and TRBJ1-2, reads DSGVTQTPKHLITATGQRVTLRCSPRSGDLSVYWYQQSLDQGLQFLIQYYNGEERAKGNILERFSAQQFPDLHSELNLSSLELGDSALYFCASSVRTANYGYTFGSGTRLTVV.

The chain joins TRBV6-1 to TRBJ1-5; D ambiguous. The germline gives CDR1 MNHNS, CDR2 SASEGT. The CDR3 is 12 residues long. Between the trimmed V and J ends, which lost 5 bases and 1 base, there was a span of 3 bases. The CDR3 region has the DNA TGTGCCAGCAGTCCAAGCAATCAGCCCCAGCATTTT. It is translated as CASSPSNQPQHF.

This clone was counted a few times. This chain links TRBV9 with TRBJ1-3; tentative D call: TRBD1 (6 bases). V lost 4 bases, J lost 4 bases, and 12 bases lay in between. The CDR3 sequence is 14 residues long. Germline loops: CDR1 SGDLS, CDR2 YYNGEE. CDR3 coding DNA: TGTGCCAGCAGCTTATGGACAGAAGGAAACACCATATATTTT. Its translation: CASSLWTEGNTIYF.

The chain couples TRBV4-3 to TRBJ1-5; D possibly corresponds to TRBD1 (5 bases). Looked up from germline, CDR1 is LGHNA and CDR2 is YSLEER. The V end was cut by 0 bases, the J end by 3 bases, with 18 bases between. This CDR3 is 18 amino acids long. In DNA form, the CDR3 reads TGCGCCAGCAGCCAAGACCAAGGGGTTGACAGCCACAATCAGCCCCAGCATTTT. This translates into CASSQDQGVDSHNQPQHF.

CDR3 region: CSVAGTRYEQYF. CDR3 coding DNA: TGCAGCGTCGCCGGGACTAGATACGAGCAGTACTTC. The chain recombines TRBV29-1 with TRBJ2-7; 8 bases are shared with TRBD2. The germline V gene encodes CDR1 SQVTM and CDR2 ANQGSEA. The V and J ends lost 6 bases and 4 bases, in that order; junction bases with no gene match: 5. This CDR3 contains 12 residues.

The chain is built from TRBV7-2 and TRBJ2-2; D is uncertain. V lost 5 bases to trimming and J lost 7 bases, with 14 bases between them. Looked up from germline, CDR1 is SGHTA and CDR2 is FQGNSA. The CDR3 sequence is 14 residues long. The CDR3: CASSPSPGVGELFF. The CDR3, as DNA: TGTGCCAGCAGCCCCTCCCCTGGGGTCGGGGAGCTGTTTTTT.

This chain uses TRBV6-1 with TRBJ2-1, with 7 bases lining up with TRBD2. The germline gives CDR1 MNHNS, CDR2 SASEGT. There are 16 residues in the CDR3. Germline trimming cut 2 bases from V and 2 bases from J; bases unmatched to any gene: 6. The CDR3 nucleotides are TGTGCCAGCAGTGAATACAGCGGGGTCGCCTACAATGAGCAGTTCTTC. Translated: CASSEYSGVAYNEQFF.

The chain combines TRBV29-1 with TRBJ1-1; the D gene is possibly TRBD1 (6 bases). V was pared by 3 bases and J by 4 bases, with 21 bases between. The CDR3 is 16 amino acids. Germline CDR1 reads SQVTM; CDR2 reads ANQGSEA. DNA for the CDR3: TGCAGCGTTGACCTGACAGGCGGCACTGGGGGCACTGAAGCTTTCTTT. This sequence encodes CSVDLTGGTGGTEAFF.

The V call is TRBV4-3, the J call TRBJ1-4, with 11 bases matching TRBD1. The CDR3 spans 16 residues. The germline V gene encodes CDR1 LGHNA and CDR2 YSLEER. The trim removed 0 bases at V and 10 bases at J, leaving 7 bases unmatched. The CDR3: CASSQDLGTGGAKLFF. CDR3 sequence (DNA): TGCGCCAGCAGCCAAGACCTAGGGACAGGGGGTGCAAAACTGTTTTTT.

V and J are TRBV7-2 and TRBJ1-5; TRBD1 is a possible D gene (6 bases). This CDR3 is built from 13 residues. Trimming took 4 bases from V and 5 from J, leaving 9 bases between them. CDR1 is SGHTA, CDR2 FQGNSA, per germline. CDR3 loop: CASSYGGHQPQHF. CDR3 in DNA: TGTGCCAGCAGCTATGGGGGGCATCAGCCCCAGCATTTT.

This sequence joins TRBV7-2 and TRBJ1-4; D is undetermined. Trimming pared 2 bases from V and 1 base from J, leaving 8 bases between. From germline, CDR1 is SGHTA and CDR2 FQGNSA. The CDR3 is 15 residues long. The CDR3 bases are TGTGCCAGCAGCTTAAACACTTTAACTAATGAAAAACTGTTTTTT. Its translation is CASSLNTLTNEKLFF.

CDR3 sequence (DNA): TGTGCCAGCAGCTTAGCAGGGCAGGGCAGTTCACCCCTCCACTTT. As protein: CASSLAGQGSSPLHF. This chain joins TRBV7-6 and TRBJ1-6; tentatively, D is TRBD1 (5 bases). This CDR3 region has 15 residues. Trimming left V 0 bases short and J 9 bases short, with 12 bases between. Germline CDR1 and CDR2: SGHVS and FNYEAQ.

To note about this clone: In the same sample, other DNA sequences code for this CDR3. The chain uses TRBV12-3 or TRBV12-4 and TRBJ2-1; D unclear. The CDR3 runs 10 residues. Trimming cost V 2 bases and J 9 bases, with 2 bases left between them. The CDR3 DNA sequence: TGTGCCAGCAGTTTAAGTGAGCAGTTCTTC. Encoded protein: CASSLSEQFF.

The V gene is TRBV19, the J gene TRBJ2-7; D gene uncertain. This CDR3 has 13 residues. V lost 0 bases and J 2 bases, leaving 5 bases between the germline ends. CDR1 LNHDA and CDR2 SQIVND come from the germline V gene (reference sequence). Here the CDR3 DNA reads TGTGCCAGTAGTATAGATTCAGCCTACGAGCAGTACTTC. It translates to CASSIDSAYEQYF.

The V and J genes are TRBV3-1 (or the pseudogene TRBV3-2) and TRBJ1-1, with 7 nucleotides matching TRBD1. V lost 4 bases, J lost 4 bases, and 3 bases stayed unmatched. The CDR3 is 13 amino acids. The germline gives CDR1 LGHDT, CDR2 YNNKEL (reference sequence). CDR3 nucleotides: TGTGCCAGCAGCCCAGGGGGGTTCACTGAAGCTTTCTTT. Its protein product is CASSPGGFTEAFF.

The chain couples TRBV6-6 to TRBJ2-6, with D perhaps TRBD1 or TRBD2 (6 bases each). The germline CDR1 and CDR2 sequences are MNHNY and SVGAGI (reference sequence). Trimming took off 4 bases at V and 4 bases at J, with 8 bases between the two ends. This CDR3 contains 14 residues. The CDR3 sequence is CASSWGAGANVLTF. Here the CDR3 DNA reads TGTGCCAGCAGTTGGGGGGCCGGGGCCAACGTCCTGACTTTC.